Sequencing of this T cell receptor beta chain was carried out in a study of blood T cell repertoires in COVID-19. Turning to the study itself: Sources were T cells, B-cell-depleted T cells, or PBMCs; the material itself was cDNA or gDNA.

Clones were read by immunoSEQ multiplex PCR, and TCRdb kept only the in-frame ones, dropping some. The sample carries around 120,000 clones, 79% recorded once. Sample: peripheral blood. The source is a woman over 75 with acute or convalescent COVID-19.

The CDR3 sequence is CAWIRDSSGNTIYF. In DNA, the CDR3 is TGTGCCTGGATTAGGGACAGCTCTGGAAACACCATATATTTT. The V and J genes are TRBV30 and TRBJ1-3; the match to TRBD1 covers 7 bases. CDR1 and CDR2 from the germline V gene are GTSNPN and SVGIG (reference sequence). The CDR3 sequence is 14 residues long. V lost 4 bases, J lost 0 bases, and 3 bases stayed unmatched. Combining the CDR3 with reference TRBV30 and TRBJ1-3 gives the whole variable domain SQTIHQWPATLVQPVGSPLSLECTVEGTSNPNLYWYRQAAGRGLQLLFYSVGIGQISSEVPQNLSASRPQDRQFILSSKKLLLSDSGFYLCAWIRDSSGNTIYFGEGSWLTVV.